These 30 T cell receptor beta chains share one sample of origin, sequenced in a study of cytomegalovirus exposure and HLA in healthy donors. Sequencing used immunoSEQ multiplex PCR; TCRdb keeps in-frame clones, though not all of them. The data hold around 350,000 clones, with about nine tenths observed a single time. The sequenced sample consisted of PBMCs. These receptors were collected from a young woman in good health and CMV-seronegative.

This chain uses TRBV4-2 with TRBJ2-3; the D is unclear. The V gene's germline CDR1 is LGHNA and CDR2 YNFKEQ. The CDR3 runs 14 residues. The V end lost 4 bases, the J end lost 1 base, and 9 bases lay between the germline ends. Here the CDR3 reads CASSRAIGTDTQYF. The CDR3 DNA reads TGTGCCAGCAGCCGGGCGATTGGCACAGATACGCAGTATTTT.

The V call is TRBV7-9, the J call TRBJ1-4; 7 positions match TRBD1. CDR3 length: 14 amino acids. CDR1 and CDR2 (germline): SEHNR, FQNEAQ (reference sequence). With 6 bases clipped from V and 6 bases from J, the junction kept 7 bases outside the gene matches. Here the CDR3 reads CASSSRGLDEKLFF. The CDR3 DNA reads as TGTGCCAGCAGTTCAAGGGGGCTGGATGAAAAACTGTTTTTT.

The CDR3 DNA is TGTGCCAGCAGAGAGACAGGGGGTCGCACCGGGGAGCTGTTTTTT. Its translation: CASRETGGRTGELFF. V is TRBV2 and J is TRBJ2-2; 9 nucleotides line up with TRBD1. The CDR3 is 15 amino acids. Germline V lookup: CDR1 SNHLY, CDR2 FYNNEI. The ends lost 6 bases at V and 4 bases at J; junction bases unmatched: 6.

The CDR3 nucleotides read TGTGCCAGCAGTGTGGGCAGTTGGTACCAAGAGACCCAGTACTTC. Its protein is CASSVGSWYQETQYF. The chain combines TRBV6-1 with TRBJ2-5; D call uncertain. Germline lookup yields CDR1 MNHNS and CDR2 SASEGT. The CDR3 sequence is 15 residues long. Deletions cut 4 bases from V and 0 bases from J, with 12 bases between.

The V and J genes are TRBV6-1 and TRBJ1-1; D uncertain. The CDR3 runs to 13 residues. V lost 7 bases to trimming and J lost 1 base, with 10 bases between them. The germline gives CDR1 MNHNS, CDR2 SASEGT. This chain's CDR3 is CASKRVANTEAFF. Here the CDR3 DNA reads TGTGCCAGCAAACGTGTAGCGAACACTGAAGCTTTCTTT.

The chain couples TRBV11-2 to TRBJ2-7; perhaps TRBD2 as D (5 bases). Germline loops: CDR1 SGHAT, CDR2 FQNNGV. The V and J ends lost 4 bases and 3 bases respectively, with 7 bases between them. The CDR3 is made up of 12 amino acids. The CDR3 bases are TGTGCCAGCAGCTCCGGGGTCTACGAGCAGTACTTC. Translated: CASSSGVYEQYF.

In this sample, this clone turned up a few times. The chain employs TRBV10-1 and TRBJ1-2; 8 bases are shared with TRBD1. J was trimmed by 8 bases and V by 6 bases; bases with no gene match: 5. This CDR3 region has 12 residues. The V gene's germline CDR1 is WNHNN and CDR2 SYGVQD (reference sequence). CDR3 coding DNA: TGCGCCAGCAGCGGACAGGGTGGCGGCTACACCTTC. Translating it yields CASSGQGGGYTF.

The rearrangement joins TRBV28 to TRBJ2-1, with 8 bases identical to TRBD2. Losses at the gene ends were 10 bases for V and 7 bases for J; bases not matched to a gene: 12. CDR3 length: 14 residues. Germline CDR1 MDHEN, CDR2 SYDVKM. CDR3 sequence: CATRGSGRGNEQFF. CDR3 DNA sequence: TGTGCCACCCGGGGGAGCGGGAGAGGGAATGAGCAGTTCTTC.

The J gene is TRBJ2-1, the V gene TRBV12-1; the table names TRBD2, a call not compared with the DNA. TRBV12-1 is designated a pseudogene. CDR3 size: 15 residues. The DNA of the CDR3 is TGTGCCAGCAGCTTAGGTCGGGGGACCTACAATGAGCAGTTCTTC. Translation gives CASSLGRGTYNEQFF.

The DNA of the CDR3 is TGTGCCAGCAGTCCCCGGGGCAGGGGAGATCAGCCCCAGCATTTT. Encoded protein: CASSPRGRGDQPQHF. The chain combines TRBV27 with TRBJ1-5, with a possible D match to TRBD1 (6 bases). CDR3 size: 15 residues. The ends were cut back, 5 bases at V and 5 bases at J, with 16 bases in the middle. CDR1 is MNHEY and CDR2 is SMNVEV in the germline V gene (reference sequence).

This sequence joins TRBV11-2 and TRBJ2-2; D unclear. This CDR3 is 13 amino acids long. Trimming left V 5 bases short and J 6 bases short, with 10 bases between. Germline V lookup: CDR1 SGHAT, CDR2 FQNNGV. CDR3 DNA: TGTGCCAGCAGCCCGCCCCGAGCCGGGGAGCTGTTTTTT. Protein sequence: CASSPPRAGELFF. Full variable domain (remainder filled in from reference TRBV11-2 and TRBJ2-2): EAGVAQSPRYKIIEKRQSVAFWCNPISGHATLYWYQQILGQGPKLLIQFQNNGVVDDSQLPKDRFSAERLKGVDSTLKIQPAKLEDSAVYLCASSPPRAGELFFGEGSRLTVL.

The gene calls are TRBV30 and TRBJ1-5; no definite D call. Trimming removed 1 base at V and 11 bases at J, with 15 bases between. The germline V gene has CDR1 GTSNPN and CDR2 SVGIG (reference sequence). The CDR3 is 13 residues long. The CDR3 loop is CAWSGAGGISQHF. The CDR3 DNA sequence: TGTGCCTGGAGTGGGGCAGGAGGAATCTCCCAGCATTTT.

The rearrangement links TRBV28 to TRBJ2-1; possibly TRBD1 for D (5 bases). The CDR3 is 17 residues long. Between the trimmed V and J ends, which lost 5 bases and 6 bases, there was a span of 23 bases. CDR1 is MDHEN and CDR2 is SYDVKM in the germline V gene. The CDR3 DNA is TGTGCCAGCAGTCCCATCCCGACTGACAGCCCTTCCAATGAGCAGTTCTTC. Translated: CASSPIPTDSPSNEQFF.

The chain has TRBV4-1 and TRBJ2-7; no clear D gene. The CDR3 length is 16 residues. Trimming pared 2 bases from V and 2 bases from J, leaving 16 bases between. The germline V gene has CDR1 MGHRA and CDR2 YSYEKL. Here the CDR3 reads CASSQLERVIPYEQYF. DNA of the CDR3: TGCGCCAGCAGCCAACTAGAACGGGTCATCCCCTACGAGCAGTACTTC.

V is TRBV29-1 and J is TRBJ2-2; 12 nucleotides agree with TRBD2. V lost 7 bases to trimming and J lost 7 bases; unmatched junction nucleotides: 19. CDR1 and CDR2 (germline): SQVTM, ANQGSEA. This CDR3 comprises 18 residues. CDR3 protein: CSAVGWLAGGLGIGELFF. The CDR3 region has the DNA TGCAGCGCTGTGGGATGGCTAGCGGGGGGGCTGGGCATCGGGGAGCTGTTTTTT.

The chain links TRBV11-2 to TRBJ2-2; D may be TRBD1 (6 bases). The CDR3 is made up of 15 amino acids. Trimming left V 8 bases short and J 1 base short, with 14 bases between. Germline V CDR1 and CDR2: SGHAT, FQNNGV. CDR3: CASGSGTLNTGELFF. The CDR3 region has the DNA TGTGCCAGCGGTTCTGGGACACTGAACACCGGGGAGCTGTTTTTT.

The V gene is TRBV18, the J gene TRBJ2-7; 7 positions agree with TRBD2. From germline, CDR1 is KGHSH and CDR2 LQKENI. V gave up 6 bases and J gave up 3 bases; unmatched junction bases: 5. This CDR3 has 13 residues. CDR3 DNA: TGTGCCAGCTCGGGAGGGGAGGGCTACGAGCAGTACTTC. Translating it yields CASSGGEGYEQYF. The variable domain in full, completed from reference TRBV18 and TRBJ2-7, reads NAGVMQNPRHLVRRRGQEARLRCSPMKGHSHVYWYRQLPEEGLKFMVYLQKENIIDESGMPKERFSAEFPKEGPSILRIQQVVRGDSAAYFCASSGGEGYEQYFGPGTRLTVT.

The chain has TRBV4-2 and TRBJ1-1; D perhaps matches TRBD1 (6 bases). CDR1 and CDR2 from the germline V gene are LGHNA and YNFKEQ. This CDR3 has 13 residues. Trimming took off 5 bases at V and 4 bases at J, with 11 bases between the two ends. The CDR3 DNA sequence: TGTGCCAGCAGCACAGGGTCTGGCACTGAAGCTTTCTTT. Translating gives CASSTGSGTEAFF.

The rearrangement uses TRBV10-1 and TRBJ1-5; D is possibly TRBD1 (6 bases). Germline CDR1 WNHNN, CDR2 SYGVQD (reference sequence). This CDR3 comprises 13 residues. V was pared by 4 bases and J by 5 bases, with 9 bases between. The CDR3 DNA reads as TGCGCCAGCAGTGTGGACAGCTATCAGCCCCAGCATTTT. Translating it yields CASSVDSYQPQHF.

In this sample, this clone turned up once. The chain uses TRBV28 and TRBJ2-6, with 7 positions matching TRBD1. Trimming at V came to 3 bases and at J to 1 base, leaving 3 bases not matched to a gene. Germline CDR1 MDHEN, CDR2 SYDVKM. CDR3 length equals 16 residues. The CDR3 sequence: CASSFQGQSGANVLTF. In DNA form, the CDR3 reads TGTGCCAGCAGTTTTCAGGGACAGTCTGGGGCCAACGTCCTGACTTTC.

This chain links TRBV7-9 with TRBJ2-7; D perhaps matches TRBD2 (6 bases). V shed 5 bases and J shed 2 bases, with 19 bases lying between them. CDR3 size: 16 residues. The germline V gene encodes CDR1 SEHNR and CDR2 FQNEAQ (reference sequence). This chain's CDR3 is CASSAPRDLLTYEQYF. DNA for the CDR3: TGTGCCAGCAGCGCCCCCCGGGACTTACTAACCTACGAGCAGTACTTC.

The V and J genes are TRBV28 and TRBJ1-1; the D gene is possibly TRBD1 (6 bases). The CDR3 spans 16 residues. V dropped 2 bases and J dropped 1 base, with 14 bases sitting between them. In germline, CDR1 is MDHEN, CDR2 SYDVKM. CDR3: CASSLVPDRPNTEAFF. DNA of the CDR3: TGTGCCAGCAGTTTAGTCCCCGACAGGCCGAACACTGAAGCTTTCTTT.

This chain connects TRBV9 to TRBJ1-2, with TRBD1 matching 7 bases. The CDR3 spans 19 residues. V lost 4 bases and J lost 0; bases outside the gene matches: 18. Germline lookup yields CDR1 SGDLS and CDR2 YYNGEE. DNA for the CDR3: TGTGCCAGCAGCCTCCCACGCCAAGGGGGCGAAGTACCTAACTATGGCTACACCTTC. Translating gives CASSLPRQGGEVPNYGYTF. Based on the CDR3 plus reference TRBV9 and TRBJ1-2, the full variable domain is DSGVTQTPKHLITATGQRVTLRCSPRSGDLSVYWYQQSLDQGLQFLIQYYNGEERAKGNILERFSAQQFPDLHSELNLSSLELGDSALYFCASSLPRQGGEVPNYGYTFGSGTRLTVV.

CDR3 amino acids: CASSQGALGTGRSYEQYF. The CDR3, as DNA: TGCGCCAGCAGCCAAGGAGCTCTGGGGACAGGGAGGTCCTACGAGCAGTACTTC. The rearrangement uses TRBV4-1 and TRBJ2-7, with 9 bases aligning to TRBD1. The CDR3 totals 18 residues. CDR1 MGHRA and CDR2 YSYEKL come from the germline V gene. Trimming cost V 1 base and J 1 base; bases outside gene matches: 11.

The chain combines TRBV9 with TRBJ2-3; TRBD2 matches at 9 bases. Germline values: CDR1 SGDLS, CDR2 YYNGEE. Trimming removed 3 bases from V and 4 bases from J; junction bases left unmatched: 15. The CDR3 has 18 residues. This chain's CDR3 is CASSAPPGSGRGADTQYF. The DNA for the CDR3 is TGTGCCAGCAGCGCCCCCCCGGGTAGCGGGAGAGGGGCAGATACGCAGTATTTT.

This clone was detected only a few times. The chain employs TRBV30 and TRBJ1-3; TRBD1 agrees at 7 bases. CDR1 is GTSNPN, CDR2 SVGIG, per germline (reference sequence). The CDR3 covers 14 residues. V shed 3 bases, J shed 2 bases, and the junction held 4 bases outside the gene matches. The CDR3 DNA reads as TGTGCCTGGAGACCTACAGGGGCTGGAAACACCATATATTTT. Translation gives CAWRPTGAGNTIYF.

The chain couples TRBV2 to TRBJ2-4; 7 bases line up with TRBD1. Per the germline V gene, CDR1 is SNHLY and CDR2 is FYNNEI. This CDR3 region has 18 residues. Trimming took 5 bases from V and 2 from J; bases not matched to a gene: 15. CDR3 amino acids: CASSSTGPSGTTKNIQYF. DNA for the CDR3: TGTGCCAGCAGTTCGACAGGGCCCTCGGGGACGACCAAAAACATTCAGTACTTC.

The V and J genes are TRBV6-1 and TRBJ1-5, with D hard to call. V lost 3 bases and J lost 6, with 18 bases in between. The germline gives CDR1 MNHNS, CDR2 SASEGT. This CDR3 is built from 16 residues. The CDR3 reads CASSEFTVIGGQPQHF. The CDR3 DNA reads TGTGCCAGCAGTGAGTTTACAGTGATTGGAGGTCAGCCCCAGCATTTT.

The chain is built from TRBV19 and TRBJ2-1; the match to TRBD2 covers 8 bases. CDR3 length equals 14 residues. Germline CDR1 and CDR2: LNHDA and SQIVND (reference sequence). V shed 5 bases and J 6 bases; nucleotides not matched to a gene: 6. CDR3 amino acids: CASSPGRALNEQFF. The CDR3 DNA is TGTGCCAGTAGTCCCGGGAGGGCCCTCAATGAGCAGTTCTTC.

The chain uses TRBV7-9 and TRBJ1-1, with 9 positions matching TRBD1. CDR3 length: 15 amino acids. V lost 6 bases and J lost 4; bases outside the gene matches: 9. Germline-derived CDR1 and CDR2 are SEHNR and FQNEAQ (reference sequence). CDR3 coding DNA: TGTGCCAGCAGTTGGCCCGGGACAGGGAGCACTGAAGCTTTCTTT. It encodes CASSWPGTGSTEAFF.